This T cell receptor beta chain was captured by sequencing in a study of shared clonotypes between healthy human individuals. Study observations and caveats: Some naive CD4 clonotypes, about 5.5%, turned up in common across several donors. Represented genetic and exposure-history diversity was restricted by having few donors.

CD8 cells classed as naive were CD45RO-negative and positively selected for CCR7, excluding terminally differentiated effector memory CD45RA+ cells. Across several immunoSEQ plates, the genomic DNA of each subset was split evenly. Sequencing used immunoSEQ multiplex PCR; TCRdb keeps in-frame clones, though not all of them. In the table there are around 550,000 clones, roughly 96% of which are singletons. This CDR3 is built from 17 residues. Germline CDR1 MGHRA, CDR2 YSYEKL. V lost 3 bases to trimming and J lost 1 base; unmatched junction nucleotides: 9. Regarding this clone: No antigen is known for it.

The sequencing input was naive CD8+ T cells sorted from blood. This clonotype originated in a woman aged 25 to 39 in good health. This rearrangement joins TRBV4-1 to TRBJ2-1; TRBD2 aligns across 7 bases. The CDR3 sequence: CASSHRTSRGSYNEQFF. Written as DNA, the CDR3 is TGCGCCAGCAGCCACAGGACTAGTCGGGGGTCCTACAATGAGCAGTTCTTC.